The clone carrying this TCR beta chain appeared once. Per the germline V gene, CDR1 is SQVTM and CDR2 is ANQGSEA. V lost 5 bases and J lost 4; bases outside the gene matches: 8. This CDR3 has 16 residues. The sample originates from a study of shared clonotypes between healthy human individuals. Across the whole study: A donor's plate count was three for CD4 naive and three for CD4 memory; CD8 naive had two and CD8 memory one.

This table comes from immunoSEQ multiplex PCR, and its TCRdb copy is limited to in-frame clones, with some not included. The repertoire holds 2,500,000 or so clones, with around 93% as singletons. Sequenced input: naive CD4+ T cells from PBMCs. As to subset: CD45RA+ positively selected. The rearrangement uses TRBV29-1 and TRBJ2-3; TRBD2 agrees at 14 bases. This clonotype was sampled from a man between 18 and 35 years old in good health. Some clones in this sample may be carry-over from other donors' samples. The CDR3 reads CSVQWGLAGVPDTQYF. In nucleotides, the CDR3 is TGCAGCGTTCAATGGGGACTAGCGGGAGTCCCAGATACGCAGTATTTT.